A single sample is the source of the 31 T cell receptor beta chains below, sequenced in a study of T cells in Graves' hyperthyroidism and ophthalmopathy. The source material, RNA transcripts, was used to amplify TCR beta CDR3 regions. HTBI primers were used for first-round RT-PCR of the TCR CDR3. TCRdb redid the calling of the multiplex PCR reads with MiXCR, one entry per CDR3 protein. The sample contains fewer than 300,000 distinct CDR3 sequences, roughly 15% of which appear only once. Material: blood. These receptors came from a woman in her 50s with Graves' hyperthyroidism that later progressed to Graves' ophthalmopathy.

This clonotype was seen repeatedly, ten times or more. The V call is TRBV20-1, the J call TRBJ2-3; tentatively, D is TRBD2 (6 bases). This CDR3 is 15 amino acids long. Germline assignment: CDR1 DFQATT and CDR2 SNEGSKA (reference sequence). Trimming shortened V by 2 bases and J by 1 base, and 13 bases separated the two germline ends. DNA of the CDR3: TGCAGTGCTAGACGTCGAGGGGAGGGCACAGATACGCAGTATTTT. This translates into CSARRRGEGTDTQYF.

This chain connects TRBV29-1 to TRBJ2-3; 10 positions match TRBD1. Germline V gene lookup returns CDR1 SQVTM and CDR2 ANQGSEA. The CDR3 runs to 14 residues. Losses at the gene ends were 4 bases for V and 8 bases for J; bases not matched to a gene: 9. CDR3 sequence reads: CSVGQGAIGVTQYF. The CDR3 DNA follows: TGCAGCGTTGGACAGGGGGCGATCGGGGTTACGCAGTATTTT.

This clonotype was counted ten times or more. The gene calls are TRBV28 and TRBJ2-3, with 7 bases lining up with TRBD2. After removal of 11 bases from V and 1 base from J, the junction contained 21 bases not matched to a gene. Germline CDR1 and CDR2: MDHEN and SYDVKM. The CDR3 has 18 amino acids. The DNA for the CDR3 is TGTGCCTCGAGTGGCGGGAGCTTTGACAGCATAGGCACAGATACGCAGTATTTT. Its translation: CASSGGSFDSIGTDTQYF.

This clonotype appeared many times. The V gene is TRBV11-3, the J gene TRBJ2-7, with D tentatively TRBD2 (6 bases). Germline CDR1 and CDR2: SGHNT and YENEEA. This CDR3 contains 12 residues. Between the trimmed V and J ends, which lost 8 bases and 5 bases, there was a span of 13 bases. The CDR3: CASAEGSHEQYF. CDR3 sequence (DNA): TGTGCCAGCGCGGAGGGATCCCACGAGCAGTACTTC. Drawing the rest from reference TRBV11-3 and TRBJ2-7, the complete variable domain is EAGVVQSPRYKIIEKKQPVAFWCNPISGHNTLYWYLQNLGQGPELLIRYENEEAVDDSQLPKDRFSAERLKGVDSTLKIQPAELGDSAVYLCASAEGSHEQYFGPGTRLTVT.

This clonotype has a handful of counts. The chain recombines TRBV4-2 with TRBJ2-7, with D possibly being TRBD1 (7 bases). Trimming left V 0 bases short and J 2 bases short, with 11 bases between. Looked up from germline, CDR1 is LGHNA and CDR2 is YNFKEQ. This CDR3 has 15 residues. Here the CDR3 reads CASSQEGGQTYEQYF. CDR3 DNA: TGTGCCAGCAGCCAAGAGGGGGGACAGACCTACGAGCAGTACTTC.

This clonotype was picked up many times. In DNA, the CDR3 is TGTGCCAGCAGTGAATTGGAGGGGCCGAACACCGGGGAGCTGTTTTTT. It encodes CASSELEGPNTGELFF. V gene TRBV2 combines with J gene TRBJ2-2; the D gene is possibly TRBD2 (6 bases). Trimming pared 2 bases from V and 0 bases from J, leaving 10 bases between. The germline V gene has CDR1 SNHLY and CDR2 FYNNEI. CDR3 length equals 16 residues.

The chain employs TRBV4-1 and TRBJ1-2; 9 bases map to TRBD1. CDR1 is MGHRA and CDR2 is YSYEKL in the germline V gene. The V and J ends lost 2 bases and 4 bases, in that order; junction bases with no gene match: 5. The CDR3 runs 15 residues. In DNA, the CDR3 is TGCGCCAGCAGCCAACCCCGGGACAGGGTCTATGGCTACACCTTC. Translated, it gives CASSQPRDRVYGYTF.

This clonotype was observed at least ten times. The chain uses TRBV6-2 or TRBV6-3 and TRBJ2-1; a weak D match, TRBD2 (6 bases). The CDR3 sequence is 15 residues long. The ends were cut back, 6 bases at V and 5 bases at J, with 17 bases in the middle. Germline CDR1 and CDR2: MNHEY and SVGEGT. CDR3: CASSPTRGPNNEQFF. The CDR3 DNA reads TGTGCCAGCAGCCCGACTAGGGGACCCAACAATGAGCAGTTCTTC.

This clonotype was seen ten or more times. J is TRBJ2-1 and V is TRBV13; D not resolved. Germline CDR1 reads PRHDT; CDR2 reads FYEKMQ (reference sequence). Between the trimmed V and J ends, which lost 5 bases and 0 bases, there was a span of 11 bases. This CDR3 is 15 amino acids long. CDR3 in amino acids: CASSPRLSSYNEQFF. Written as DNA, the CDR3 is TGTGCCAGCAGCCCTCGACTTAGCTCCTACAATGAGCAGTTCTTC.

The chain has TRBV10-3 and TRBJ2-1, with TRBD2 matching 7 bases. The germline CDR1 and CDR2 sequences are ENHRY and SYGVKD. The V gene end was trimmed by 10 bases and the J gene end by 0 bases; junction bases not matched to a gene: 12. The CDR3 runs 16 residues. The CDR3 loop reads CATGGTTGSSYNEQFF. The DNA for the CDR3 is TGTGCCACCGGAGGGACTACCGGTAGCTCCTACAATGAGCAGTTCTTC.

A word on this clonotype: The junction shows a germline mismatch at one end, possibly a read error. The chain links TRBV7-7 to TRBJ2-7; TRBD2 agrees at 7 bases. CDR1 is SSHAT, CDR2 FNYEAQ, per germline (reference sequence). The CDR3 runs 13 residues. The CDR3 coding sequence is TGTGCTAGCAGCTCGGGGAGGGGTAACGAGCAGTACTTC. Its protein product is CASSSGRGNEQYF. Filled out from reference TRBV7-7 and TRBJ2-7, the complete variable domain reads GAGVSQSPRYKVTKRGQDVTLRCDPISSHATLYWYQQALGQGPEFLTYFNYEAQPDKSGLPSDRFSAERPEGSISTLTIQRTEQRDSAMYRCASSSGRGNEQYFGPGTRLTVT.

This clonotype came up a few times. The rearrangement uses TRBV9 and TRBJ2-3; the match to TRBD2 covers 13 bases. The germline CDR1 and CDR2 sequences are SGDLS and YYNGEE. V was pared by 4 bases and J by 4 bases, with 6 bases of the junction left unmatched. This CDR3 contains 16 residues. The CDR3 spells CASSPPGLAGSDTQYF. The CDR3, as DNA: TGTGCCAGCAGCCCGCCGGGACTAGCGGGATCAGATACGCAGTATTTT.

This clonotype has ten or more counts. The V gene is TRBV12-3 or TRBV12-4, the J gene TRBJ1-5, with D unresolved. The CDR3 is 13 residues long. The germline V and J ends were trimmed by 7 bases and 5 bases, with 12 bases remaining between them. This CDR3 reads CASMQDGDQPQHF. The CDR3 DNA follows: TGTGCCAGCATGCAAGACGGTGATCAGCCCCAGCATTTT.

This clonotype showed up many times. The chain uses TRBV28 and TRBJ1-5; 10 bases match TRBD1. With 4 bases clipped from V and 7 bases from J, the junction kept 4 bases outside the gene matches. The CDR3 is made up of 14 amino acids. Germline CDR1 is MDHEN and CDR2 is SYDVKM. Here the CDR3 reads CASSSPGQGQPQHF. The CDR3 bases are TGTGCCAGCAGTTCACCGGGACAGGGGCAGCCCCAGCATTTT.

This clonotype was observed many times. One junction end disagrees with the germline gene, perhaps due to a read error. The J gene is TRBJ2-2, the V gene TRBV5-1; no clear D. The CDR3 covers 14 residues. Looked up from germline, CDR1 is SGHRS and CDR2 is YFSETQ. The CDR3 DNA sequence: TGTGCCAGCAGCTTAGGTCTAAACACCGGGGAGCTGTTTTTT. Translation gives CASSLGLNTGELFF.

The CDR3 loop reads CASRQRQGAGAQHF. The CDR3 region has the DNA TGTGCCAGCAGGCAAAGACAGGGGGCAGGGGCCCAGCATTTT. The rearrangement joins TRBV27 to TRBJ1-5, with TRBD1 matching 10 bases. Germline loops: CDR1 MNHEY, CDR2 SMNVEV (reference sequence). V lost 6 bases to trimming and J lost 11 bases; unmatched junction nucleotides: 10. The CDR3 loop spans 14 amino acids.

This clonotype was seen at least ten times. The chain combines TRBV13 with TRBJ2-1; TRBD1 or TRBD2 may be the D gene (5 bases each). The CDR3 length is 15 residues. CDR1 is PRHDT, CDR2 FYEKMQ, per germline (reference sequence). V shed 4 bases and J shed 4 bases, with 14 bases lying between them. The CDR3 spells CASSYLGWGYNEQFF. The CDR3 DNA sequence: TGTGCCAGCAGCTACCTAGGGTGGGGGTACAATGAGCAGTTCTTC. The full variable domain, completed using reference TRBV13 and TRBJ2-1, is AAGVIQSPRHLIKEKRETATLKCYPIPRHDTVYWYQQGPGQDPQFLISFYEKMQSDKGSIPDRFSAQQFSDYHSELNMSSLELGDSALYFCASSYLGWGYNEQFFGPGTRLTVL.

This clonotype was seen at least ten times. The chain employs TRBV7-8 and TRBJ2-7; TRBD2 is a possible D gene (5 bases). V lost 3 bases, J lost 7 bases, and 19 bases lay in between. This CDR3 contains 15 residues. Germline loops: CDR1 SGHVS, CDR2 FQNEAQ. This chain's CDR3 is CASSFVSSPPGEQYF. The CDR3 DNA reads TGTGCCAGCAGCTTCGTTAGTAGCCCCCCGGGGGAGCAGTACTTC.

This clonotype has at least ten counts. The V call is TRBV11-2, the J call TRBJ2-2; 11 bases are shared with TRBD1. The V gene end was trimmed by 3 bases and the J gene end by 5 bases; junction bases not matched to a gene: 2. This CDR3 has 15 amino acids. CDR1 is SGHAT and CDR2 is FQNNGV in the germline V gene. The CDR3 spells CASSFGQGATGELFF. The CDR3 bases are TGTGCCAGCAGCTTCGGACAGGGGGCGACCGGGGAGCTGTTTTTT.

This chain joins TRBV5-1 and TRBJ2-5, with 7 bases fitting TRBD1. Germline CDR1 and CDR2: SGHRS and YFSETQ. The CDR3 covers 14 residues. V dropped 7 bases and J dropped 2; count of bases not matched to a gene: 8. The CDR3 DNA follows: TGCGCCAGCTCCGGGACAGCGAGTCAAGAGACCCAGTACTTC. This encodes CASSGTASQETQYF.

This clonotype has ten or more counts. The V gene is TRBV25-1, the J gene TRBJ2-1; TRBD1 matches at 9 bases. The CDR3 contains 15 residues. The J segment lost 9 bases and the V segment lost 2 bases, leaving 8 bases of the junction unmatched. CDR1 is MGHDK, CDR2 SYGVNS, per germline. CDR3 loop: CASSEPGQGNTEQFF. DNA of the CDR3: TGTGCCAGCAGTGAACCGGGACAGGGCAACACTGAGCAGTTCTTC.

This clonotype came up a few times. This chain joins TRBV2 and TRBJ1-2; tentatively, D is TRBD1 (5 bases). There are 14 residues in the CDR3. From germline, CDR1 is SNHLY and CDR2 FYNNEI. The V end was cut by 6 bases, the J end by 1 base, with 12 bases between. This CDR3 is CASRRGEINYGYTF. The CDR3, as DNA: TGTGCCAGCAGGAGGGGAGAAATTAACTATGGCTACACCTTC.

Many counts were recorded for this clonotype. V is TRBV18 and J is TRBJ2-1; TRBD2 aligns across 9 bases. Germline V gene lookup returns CDR1 KGHSH and CDR2 LQKENI. The length of the CDR3 is 13 residues. Trimming took 2 bases from V and 7 from J; bases not matched to a gene: 0. This chain's CDR3 is CASSPTSGNEQFF. For the CDR3, the DNA is TGTGCCAGCTCACCAACTAGCGGGAATGAGCAGTTCTTC.

This clonotype was seen at least ten times. V usage is TRBV20-1 and J usage is TRBJ2-3; no reliable D call. Trimming shortened V by 3 bases and J by 2 bases, and 6 bases separated the two germline ends. The CDR3 loop spans 12 amino acids. The germline V gene has CDR1 DFQATT and CDR2 SNEGSKA (reference sequence). The CDR3 region is CSASWDTDTQYF. DNA of the CDR3: TGCAGTGCTAGTTGGGACACAGATACGCAGTATTTT.

For this clonotype: This CDR3 fails to terminate in the conserved phenylalanine or tryptophan, so it likely reflects a read error. The CDR3 DNA reads TGTGCCACCAGTGATTTAGGGACAGTGAACACCGGGGAGCTGTTTCTT. It encodes CATSDLGTVNTGELFL. The V and J genes are TRBV24-1 and TRBJ2-2, with 7 nucleotides matching TRBD1. The V gene's germline CDR1 is KGHDR and CDR2 SFDVKD. V lost 1 base to trimming and J lost 1 base; unmatched junction nucleotides: 2. The CDR3 loop spans 16 amino acids.

Ten or more counts support this clonotype. This chain connects TRBV10-3 to TRBJ1-1, with D unresolved. CDR3 length: 11 amino acids. Trimming took off 1 base at V and 3 bases at J, with 0 bases between the two ends. Germline V gene sequence: CDR1 ENHRY, CDR2 SYGVKD. CDR3 DNA sequence: TGTGCCATCAGTGAGTACACTGAAGCTTTCTTT. It specifies CAISEYTEAFF.

This clonotype was detected only a few times. The chain joins TRBV6-1 to TRBJ2-7; 9 positions match TRBD2. CDR1 and CDR2 (germline): MNHNS, SASEGT. This CDR3 spans 15 amino acids. The trim removed 9 bases at V and 3 bases at J, leaving 12 bases unmatched. This CDR3 is CASSLSSSGDYEQYF. The CDR3 bases are TGTGCCAGTAGTCTTTCCTCTAGCGGGGACTACGAGCAGTACTTC.

The table lists this clonotype with many counts. This chain joins TRBV5-6 and TRBJ2-5; D is unclear. Trimming took off 3 bases at V and 2 bases at J, with 14 bases between the two ends. There are 15 residues in the CDR3. Looked up from germline, CDR1 is SGHDT and CDR2 is YYEEEE. The DNA of the CDR3 is TGTGCCAGCAGCTACCCCTCCAGCGATCAAGAGACCCAGTACTTC. Protein product: CASSYPSSDQETQYF.

This clonotype was seen a handful of times. The V call is TRBV14, the J call TRBJ1-5; weak D call: TRBD1 (5 bases). CDR1 is SGHDN, CDR2 FVKESK, per germline. V lost 5 bases to trimming and J lost 5 bases, with 10 bases between them. The CDR3 loop spans 13 amino acids. CDR3 nucleotide sequence: TGTGCCAGCAGCAAGGGACCGGATCAGCCCCAGCATTTT. This encodes CASSKGPDQPQHF.

V is TRBV19 and J is TRBJ1-6, with a possible D match to TRBD1 (6 bases). The length of the CDR3 is 16 residues. Trimming took 5 bases from V and 2 from J, leaving 13 bases between them. In germline, CDR1 is LNHDA, CDR2 SQIVND (reference sequence). CDR3 DNA sequence: TGTGCCAGTAGTTACCGGACAGTGGCCTATAATTCACCCCTCCACTTT. Protein: CASSYRTVAYNSPLHF.

The chain has TRBV6-5 and TRBJ2-7; perhaps TRBD2 as D (6 bases). The germline V gene encodes CDR1 MNHEY and CDR2 SVGAGI. This CDR3 comprises 13 residues. V shed 4 bases and J shed 6 bases, with 13 bases lying between them. As DNA, the CDR3 is TGTGCCAGCAGTTGGGACTCCCAAGGCGAGCAGTACTTC. It encodes CASSWDSQGEQYF.